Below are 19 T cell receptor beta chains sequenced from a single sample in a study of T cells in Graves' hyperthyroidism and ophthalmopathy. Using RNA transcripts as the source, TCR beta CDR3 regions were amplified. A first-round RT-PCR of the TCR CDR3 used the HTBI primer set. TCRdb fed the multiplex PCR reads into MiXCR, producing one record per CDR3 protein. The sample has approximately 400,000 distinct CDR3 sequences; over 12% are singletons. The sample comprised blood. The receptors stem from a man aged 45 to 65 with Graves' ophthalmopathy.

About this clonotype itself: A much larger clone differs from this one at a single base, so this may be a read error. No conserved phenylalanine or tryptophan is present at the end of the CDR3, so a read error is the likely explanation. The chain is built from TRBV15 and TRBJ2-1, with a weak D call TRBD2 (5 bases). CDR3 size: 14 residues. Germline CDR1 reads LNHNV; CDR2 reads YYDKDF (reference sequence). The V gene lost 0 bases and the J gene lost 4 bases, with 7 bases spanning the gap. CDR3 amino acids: CATSRDTRYNEQFS. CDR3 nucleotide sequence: TGTGCCACCAGCAGAGATACTAGATACAATGAGCAGTTCTCC.

DNA of the CDR3: TGTGCCAGCAGTACCGGGACAGGGGTGCACGAGCAGTACTTC. Residues: CASSTGTGVHEQYF. This chain joins TRBV6-1 and TRBJ2-7, with 10 nucleotides matching TRBD1. V lost 5 bases and J lost 5; bases outside the gene matches: 6. This CDR3 has 14 amino acids. Germline CDR1 MNHNS, CDR2 SASEGT.

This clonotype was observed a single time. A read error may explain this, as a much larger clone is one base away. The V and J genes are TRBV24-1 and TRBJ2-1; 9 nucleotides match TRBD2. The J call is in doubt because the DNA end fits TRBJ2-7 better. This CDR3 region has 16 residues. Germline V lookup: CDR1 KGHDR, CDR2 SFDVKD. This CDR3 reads CATSDRGLAYHNEQYF. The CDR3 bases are TGTGCCACCAGTGACCGCGGACTAGCGTACCACAATGAGCAGTACTTC.

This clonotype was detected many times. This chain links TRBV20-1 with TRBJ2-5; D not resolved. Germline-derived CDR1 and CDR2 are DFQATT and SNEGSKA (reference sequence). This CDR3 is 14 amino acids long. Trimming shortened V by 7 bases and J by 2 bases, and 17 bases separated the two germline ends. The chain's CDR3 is CSGTRPDRQETQYF. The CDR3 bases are TGCAGTGGGACCCGCCCGGACCGGCAAGAGACCCAGTACTTC.

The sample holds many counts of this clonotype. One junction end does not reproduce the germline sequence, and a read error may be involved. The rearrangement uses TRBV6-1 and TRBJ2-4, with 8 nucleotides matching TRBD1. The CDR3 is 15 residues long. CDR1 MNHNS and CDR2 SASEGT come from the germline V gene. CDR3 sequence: CASREDRGGWNIQYF. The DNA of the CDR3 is TGTGCCAGCAGGGAAGACAGGGGAGGTTGGAACATTCAGTACTTC.

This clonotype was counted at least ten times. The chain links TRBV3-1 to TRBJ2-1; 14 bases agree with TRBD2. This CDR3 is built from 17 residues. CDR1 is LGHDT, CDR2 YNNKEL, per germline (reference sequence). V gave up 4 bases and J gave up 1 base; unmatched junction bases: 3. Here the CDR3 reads CASSRGTSGRSYNEQFF. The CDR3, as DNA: TGTGCCAGCAGCCGCGGGACTAGCGGGAGATCCTACAATGAGCAGTTCTTC.

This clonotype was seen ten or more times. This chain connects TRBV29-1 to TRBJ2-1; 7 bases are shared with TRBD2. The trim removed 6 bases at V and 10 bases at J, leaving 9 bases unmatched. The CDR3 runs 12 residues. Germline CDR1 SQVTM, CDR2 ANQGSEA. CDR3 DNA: TGCAGCGTCCGTACCGGGGGAGGGGAGCAGTTCTTC. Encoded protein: CSVRTGGGEQFF.

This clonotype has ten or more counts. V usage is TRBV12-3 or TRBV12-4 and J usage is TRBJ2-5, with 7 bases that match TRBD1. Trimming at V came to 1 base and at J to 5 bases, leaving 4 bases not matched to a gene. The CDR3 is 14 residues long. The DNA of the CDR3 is TGTGCCAGCAGTTTAGGACAGGGTCGTGAGACCCAGTACTTC. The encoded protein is CASSLGQGRETQYF.

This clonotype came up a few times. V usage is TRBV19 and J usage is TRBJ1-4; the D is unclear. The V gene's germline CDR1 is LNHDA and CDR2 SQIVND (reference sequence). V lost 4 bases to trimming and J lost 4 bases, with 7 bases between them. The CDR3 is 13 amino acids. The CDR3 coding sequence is TGTGCCAGTAGTACCTACCGTAATGAAAAACTGTTTTTT. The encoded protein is CASSTYRNEKLFF.

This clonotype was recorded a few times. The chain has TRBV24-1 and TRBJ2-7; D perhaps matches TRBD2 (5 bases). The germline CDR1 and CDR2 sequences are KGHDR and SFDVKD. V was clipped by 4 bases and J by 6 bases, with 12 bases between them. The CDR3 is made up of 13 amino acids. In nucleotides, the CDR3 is TGTGCCACCAGTGACTTAGGAGGCGGCGAGCAGTACTTC. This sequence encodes CATSDLGGGEQYF.

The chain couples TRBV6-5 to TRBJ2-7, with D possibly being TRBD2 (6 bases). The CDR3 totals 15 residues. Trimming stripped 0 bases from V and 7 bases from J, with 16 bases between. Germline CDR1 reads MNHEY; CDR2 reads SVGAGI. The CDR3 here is CASSYSHRRGPEQYF. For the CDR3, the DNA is TGTGCCAGCAGTTACTCTCACAGGCGGGGTCCTGAGCAGTACTTC.

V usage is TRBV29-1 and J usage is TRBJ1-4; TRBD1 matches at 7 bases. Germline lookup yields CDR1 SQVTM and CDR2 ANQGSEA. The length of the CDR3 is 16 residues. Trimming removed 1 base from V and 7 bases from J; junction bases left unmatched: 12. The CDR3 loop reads CSVEGTRRGSSEKLFF. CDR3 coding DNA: TGCAGCGTTGAAGGTACGCGCAGGGGGTCAAGTGAAAAACTGTTTTTT.

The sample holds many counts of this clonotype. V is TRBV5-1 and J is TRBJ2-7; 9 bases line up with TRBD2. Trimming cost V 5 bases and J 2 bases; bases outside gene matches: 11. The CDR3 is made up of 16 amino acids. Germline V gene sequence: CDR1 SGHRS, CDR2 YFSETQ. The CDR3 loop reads CASRLEVGTSTYEQYF. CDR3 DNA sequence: TGCGCCAGCAGACTGGAGGTCGGGACTAGCACCTACGAGCAGTACTTC.

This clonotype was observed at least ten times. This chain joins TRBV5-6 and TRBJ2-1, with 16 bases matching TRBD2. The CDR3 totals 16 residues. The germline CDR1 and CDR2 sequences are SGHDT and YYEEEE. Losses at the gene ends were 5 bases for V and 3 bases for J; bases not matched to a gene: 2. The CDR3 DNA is TGTGCCAGCAGGGGACTAGCGGGAGGGCTCTACAATGAGCAGTTCTTC. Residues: CASRGLAGGLYNEQFF.

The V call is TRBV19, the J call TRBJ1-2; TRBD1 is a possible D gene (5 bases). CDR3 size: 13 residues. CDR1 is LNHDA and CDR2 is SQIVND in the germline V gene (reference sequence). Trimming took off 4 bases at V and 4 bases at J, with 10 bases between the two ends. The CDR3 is CASSRGIGYGYTF. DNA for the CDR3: TGTGCCAGTAGTAGGGGGATTGGCTATGGCTACACCTTC.

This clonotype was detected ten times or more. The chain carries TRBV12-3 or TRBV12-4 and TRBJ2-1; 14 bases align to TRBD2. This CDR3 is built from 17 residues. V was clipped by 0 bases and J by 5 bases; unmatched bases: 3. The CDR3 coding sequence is TGTGCCAGCAGTTTAGCGACTAGCGGGAGGGTACACAATGAGCAGTTCTTC. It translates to CASSLATSGRVHNEQFF.

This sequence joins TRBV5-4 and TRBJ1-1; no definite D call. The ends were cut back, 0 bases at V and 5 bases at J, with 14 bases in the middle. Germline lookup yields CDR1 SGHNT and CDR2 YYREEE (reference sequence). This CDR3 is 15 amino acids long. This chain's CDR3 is CASSLDRVGKTEAFF. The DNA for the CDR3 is TGTGCCAGCAGCTTGGATCGGGTGGGGAAAACTGAAGCTTTCTTT. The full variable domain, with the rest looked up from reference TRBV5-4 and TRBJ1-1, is ETGVTQSPTHLIKTRGQQVTLRCSSQSGHNTVSWYQQALGQGPQFIFQYYREEENGRGNFPPRFSGLQFPNYSSELNVNALELDDSALYLCASSLDRVGKTEAFFGQGTRLTVV.

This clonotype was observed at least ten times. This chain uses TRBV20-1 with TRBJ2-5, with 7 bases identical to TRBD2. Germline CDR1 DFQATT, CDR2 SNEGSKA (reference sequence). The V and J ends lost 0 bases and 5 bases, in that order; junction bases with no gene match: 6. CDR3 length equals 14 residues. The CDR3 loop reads CSAREWAGAETQYF. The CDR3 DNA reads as TGCAGTGCTAGAGAGTGGGCGGGAGCCGAGACCCAGTACTTC.

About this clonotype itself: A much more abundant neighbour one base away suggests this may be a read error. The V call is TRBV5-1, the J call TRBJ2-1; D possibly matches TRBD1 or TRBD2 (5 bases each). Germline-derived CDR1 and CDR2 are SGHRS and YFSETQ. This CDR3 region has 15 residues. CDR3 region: CASSMGTSSYNGQFF. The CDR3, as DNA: TGCGCCAGCAGCATGGGGACCAGCTCCTACAATGGGCAGTTCTTC.